The next 13 T cell receptor beta chains were all read from a single sample in a study of cytomegalovirus exposure and HLA in healthy donors. Data came from immunoSEQ multiplex PCR; TCRdb stores just in-frame clones and leaves some out. The data contain 250,000 to 300,000 clones, approximately 83% of them singletons. The material sequenced was PBMCs. The receptors originated from a woman aged 18-35 years in good health and CMV-seronegative.

The V and J genes are TRBV4-3 and TRBJ2-2, with D possibly TRBD2 on 6 matching bases. The germline V gene encodes CDR1 LGHNA and CDR2 YSLEER. Trimming took 4 bases from V and 1 from J, leaving 19 bases between them. This CDR3 has 18 residues. CDR3 amino acids: CASSPRTTGEKNTGELFF. Written as DNA, the CDR3 is TGCGCCAGCAGCCCGCGGACTACTGGCGAGAAGAACACCGGGGAGCTGTTTTTT.

The chain employs TRBV6-5 and TRBJ1-5; TRBD1 is a possible D gene (6 bases). Germline V gene data show CDR1 as MNHEY and CDR2 as SVGAGI. The CDR3 is made up of 14 amino acids. V lost 4 bases and J 7 bases, leaving 14 bases between the germline ends. This CDR3 is CASSSRGRGQPQHF. Here the CDR3 DNA reads TGTGCCAGCAGTTCCAGGGGCAGGGGCCAGCCCCAGCATTTT.

The V gene is TRBV11-2, the J gene TRBJ1-2, with TRBD1 matching over 11 bases. This CDR3 region has 16 residues. J gave up 3 bases and V 5 bases, and 8 bases lay outside the gene matches. Looked up from germline, CDR1 is SGHAT and CDR2 is FQNNGV. The CDR3 protein is CASSLGRDRGDYGYTF. The CDR3 DNA sequence: TGTGCCAGCAGCCTAGGCCGGGACAGGGGGGACTATGGCTACACCTTC.

There are many counts of this clone. The J gene is TRBJ2-5, the V gene TRBV5-4; 7 nucleotides agree with TRBD1. J lost 1 base, V lost 4 bases, and 4 bases had no gene match. The germline CDR1 and CDR2 sequences are SGHNT and YYREEE (reference sequence). This CDR3 is built from 14 residues. CDR3 nucleotides: TGTGCCAGCAGCCGGGACAGCCCCCAAGAGACCCAGTACTTC. Its protein is CASSRDSPQETQYF.

V usage is TRBV7-3 and J usage is TRBJ2-2; 8 nucleotides match TRBD1. Germline V gene sequence: CDR1 SGHTA, CDR2 FQGTGA. The V gene end was trimmed by 1 base and the J gene end by 4 bases; junction bases not matched to a gene: 11. The CDR3 is 18 amino acids. The CDR3 region is CASSLMGPTGVSTGELFF. For the CDR3, the DNA is TGTGCCAGCAGCTTAATGGGCCCGACAGGGGTCTCCACCGGGGAGCTGTTTTTT.

The V and J genes are TRBV30 and TRBJ2-2, with a possible D match to TRBD2 (6 bases). V shed 4 bases and J shed 8 bases, with 14 bases lying between them. The CDR3 extends over 13 amino acids. Germline V gene lookup returns CDR1 GTSNPN and CDR2 SVGIG (reference sequence). The CDR3 loop is CAWTPTGVGELFF. The CDR3 nucleotides read TGTGCCTGGACCCCAACGGGGGTTGGGGAGCTGTTTTTT.

J is TRBJ1-2 and V is TRBV20-1; tentative D call: TRBD1 (6 bases). The CDR3 totals 10 residues. CDR1 and CDR2 from the germline V gene are DFQATT and SNEGSKA (reference sequence). The CDR3 here is CGTGPYGYTF. In DNA, the CDR3 is TGCGGTACAGGGCCCTATGGCTACACCTTC.

The gene calls are TRBV27 and TRBJ2-5; TRBD2 aligns across 15 bases. The germline V gene encodes CDR1 MNHEY and CDR2 SMNVEV (reference sequence). CDR3 size: 17 residues. V dropped 5 bases and J dropped 5; count of bases not matched to a gene: 9. The CDR3 DNA is TGTGCCAGCAGTCCCTGGACTAGCGGGGGGGCCAGGGAGACCCAGTACTTC. Translation gives CASSPWTSGGARETQYF.

This clone came up a few times. This chain links TRBV5-1 with TRBJ1-2, with 11 bases that match TRBD1. There are 14 residues in the CDR3. Trimming cost V 5 bases and J 8 bases; bases outside gene matches: 8. CDR1 and CDR2 (germline): SGHRS, YFSETQ. The CDR3 loop is CASRTGQGVPGYTF. The CDR3 nucleotides read TGCGCCAGCAGAACGGGACAGGGGGTTCCGGGCTACACCTTC.

This clone was found a few times. The V call is TRBV5-1, the J call TRBJ1-4, with 7 bases aligning to TRBD1. This CDR3 comprises 14 residues. Germline V CDR1 and CDR2: SGHRS, YFSETQ. J was trimmed by 1 base and V by 5 bases; bases with no gene match: 2. The CDR3 loop reads CASRGDRTNEKLFF. CDR3 nucleotide sequence: TGCGCCAGCAGGGGGGACAGAACTAATGAAAAACTGTTTTTT.

The genes are TRBV5-1 and TRBJ1-5; 7 bases are a match to TRBD1. Germline V gives CDR1 SGHRS, CDR2 YFSETQ. V lost 4 bases, J lost 2 bases, and 6 bases stayed unmatched. The CDR3 runs 15 residues. In nucleotides, the CDR3 is TGCGCCAGCAGCCCTGGTGGGACAGGCAATCAGCCCCAGCATTTT. Protein sequence: CASSPGGTGNQPQHF.

The gene calls are TRBV5-1 and TRBJ2-7, with 14 bases lining up with TRBD2. CDR3 size: 17 residues. Losses at the gene ends were 2 bases for V and 3 bases for J; bases not matched to a gene: 7. Germline loops: CDR1 SGHRS, CDR2 YFSETQ. CDR3 sequence: CASSFTLGLAGDYEQYF. The CDR3, as DNA: TGCGCCAGCAGCTTTACCTTGGGACTAGCGGGAGACTACGAGCAGTACTTC. Looking up the rest from reference TRBV5-1 and TRBJ2-7 gives the full variable domain: KAGVTQTPRYLIKTRGQQVTLSCSPISGHRSVSWYQQTPGQGLQFLFEYFSETQRNKGNFPGRFSGRQFSNSRSEMNVSTLELGDSALYLCASSFTLGLAGDYEQYFGPGTRLTVT.

V usage is TRBV6-1 and J usage is TRBJ2-1; TRBD2 might be the D (5 bases). V lost 3 bases and J 8 bases, leaving 17 bases between the germline ends. This CDR3 is 15 amino acids long. CDR1 and CDR2 from the germline V gene are MNHNS and SASEGT. Here the CDR3 reads CASSEAWTAPHEQFF. In DNA, the CDR3 is TGTGCCAGCAGTGAGGCCTGGACTGCTCCCCATGAGCAGTTCTTC.